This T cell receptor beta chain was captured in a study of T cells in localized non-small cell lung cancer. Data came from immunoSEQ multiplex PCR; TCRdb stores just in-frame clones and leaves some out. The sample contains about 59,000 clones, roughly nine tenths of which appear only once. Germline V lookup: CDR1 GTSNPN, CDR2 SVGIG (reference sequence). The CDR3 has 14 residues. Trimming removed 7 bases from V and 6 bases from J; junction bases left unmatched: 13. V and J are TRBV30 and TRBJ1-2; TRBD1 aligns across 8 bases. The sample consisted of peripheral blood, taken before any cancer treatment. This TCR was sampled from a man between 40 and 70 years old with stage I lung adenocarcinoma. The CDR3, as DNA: TGTGCCTTGAAAGGACAGGGCATGGATAATGGCTACACCTTC. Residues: CALKGQGMDNGYTF. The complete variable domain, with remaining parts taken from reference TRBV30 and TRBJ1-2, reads SQTIHQWPATLVQPVGSPLSLECTVEGTSNPNLYWYRQAAGRGLQLLFYSVGIGQISSEVPQNLSASRPQDRQFILSSKKLLLSDSGFYLCALKGQGMDNGYTFGSGTRLTVV.